This entry is about one T cell receptor (beta chain). What it binds is not known. There are 15 residues in the CDR3. Germline V CDR1 and CDR2: LGHNA, YSLEER. The ends were cut back, 0 bases at V and 2 bases at J, with 10 bases in the middle. As defined, naive CD8 cells were CD45RO-negative and positively selected for CCR7, with terminally differentiated effector memory CD45RA+ cells excluded. Assay used: immunoSEQ multiplex PCR; TCRdb lists only in-frame clones, some missing. This sample carries 2 million or so clones, just under 95% of them seen once, and the ten largest clones take 1.1%. The data were taken from a study of shared clonotypes between healthy human individuals. General study results and limits: Clonotype sharing among the donors was expected to vary with sequencing depth. The donor pool, a small one, limited the genetic and exposure-history diversity represented. Compared with clonotypes that all four donors shared, non-shared clonotypes had lower generation probabilities.

Sequenced sample: naive CD8+ T cells sorted from blood. This receptor was identified in a man younger than 30 in good health. The chain employs TRBV4-3 and TRBJ1-2; D perhaps matches TRBD1 (6 bases). The CDR3 is CASSQERTDNYGYTF. The CDR3 region has the DNA TGCGCCAGCAGCCAAGAGCGGACAGACAACTATGGCTACACCTTC.